The entry below describes one T cell receptor (beta chain). The target antigen is unknown. The entry originates in a study of beta chain features in type 1 diabetes. Turning to the study itself: Sorted cells, 107,917,701 in number, were examined across all samples. Whole-study results and caveats: Across all four CD4+ subsets, people with type 1 diabetes showed modestly shorter TCRB CDR3s. Whether TCRB rearrangement is influenced by HLA type went unresolved here.

As every portion of the isolated RNA was reverse transcribed, the sequencing read expressed TCRB transcripts. Profiled with immunoSEQ multiplex PCR; TCRdb holds only in-frame clones, not every one. Among fewer than 400,000 clones, 6.5% to 10% were seen once, and the ten largest hold 0.44%. This receptor was taken from a woman under 30 in good health. The source material was central memory CD4+ T cells from blood.

The CDR3 DNA reads TGCGCCAGCAGCCCAAAGGGAGGGGACTACGAGCAGTACTTC. This translates into CASSPKGGDYEQYF. V gene TRBV5-1 combines with J gene TRBJ2-7; 7 nucleotides align to TRBD2. The CDR3 runs 14 residues. V shed 4 bases, J shed 3 bases, and the junction held 7 bases outside the gene matches. Germline lookup yields CDR1 SGHRS and CDR2 YFSETQ.